The TCR beta chain under discussion was sequenced for a study of early T cells in non-severe SARS-CoV-2 infection. Study-level information: Sequencing used unsorted whole-blood bulk RNA, so chains lack pairing.

The V end was cut by 4 bases, the J end by 3 bases, with 12 bases between. CDR3 size: 15 residues. Germline V gives CDR1 SGHVS, CDR2 FNYEAQ. The TCR library protocol was used to attach unique molecular identifiers. These identifiers were attached to individual cDNA molecules. Using its own MiXCR run on the 5' RACE reads, TCRdb lists one record per CDR3 protein. This table has around 37,000 distinct CDR3 sequences, approximately 8.9% appearing once. The sequenced material came from whole blood. The V gene is TRBV7-6, the J gene TRBJ1-4; D ambiguous. The clonotype originates from an adult who was a healthcare worker with PCR-confirmed SARS-CoV-2 infection or an uninfected control (not recorded which). The CDR3 here is CASSSGGGANEKLFF. In DNA, the CDR3 is TGTGCCAGCAGCTCGGGCGGCGGCGCTAATGAAAAACTGTTTTTT.